The present T cell receptor beta chain was sequenced within a study of T cell changes during pregnancy in multiple sclerosis. This CDR3 contains 18 residues. Germline values: CDR1 SGHAT, CDR2 FQNNGV. The junction had 12 bases not matched to a gene; V was cut back by 1 base and J by 3 bases. Repertoires were generated with immunoSEQ multiplex PCR, while TCRdb's copy carries only in-frame clones and drops some. The table records about 40,000 clones, about 91% of them present only once. Sample: CD8+ T cells from peripheral blood mononuclear cells, taken before pregnancy. This chain uses TRBV11-2 with TRBJ2-7; 10 bases line up with TRBD2. This TCR was recovered from a female donor with multiple sclerosis, enrolled in a pregnancy study. The CDR3 DNA reads as TGTGCCAGCAGCTTAGGTGGTCTAGCGGGAGCCCCAATCTACGAGCAGTACTTC. Protein: CASSLGGLAGAPIYEQYF.